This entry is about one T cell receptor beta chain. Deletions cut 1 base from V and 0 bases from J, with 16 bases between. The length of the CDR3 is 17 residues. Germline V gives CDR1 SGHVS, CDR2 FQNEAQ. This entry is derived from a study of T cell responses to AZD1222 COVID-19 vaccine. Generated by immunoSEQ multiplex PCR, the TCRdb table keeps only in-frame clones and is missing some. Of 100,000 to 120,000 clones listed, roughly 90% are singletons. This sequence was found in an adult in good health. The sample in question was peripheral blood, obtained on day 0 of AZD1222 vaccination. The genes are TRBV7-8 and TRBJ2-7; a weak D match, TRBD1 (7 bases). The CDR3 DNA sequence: TGTGCCAGCAGCTTAGTCAGAAGCAGGGGGGTCTCCTACGAGCAGTACTTC. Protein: CASSLVRSRGVSYEQYF. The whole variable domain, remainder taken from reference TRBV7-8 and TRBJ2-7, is GAGVSQSPRYKVAKRGQDVALRCDPISGHVSLFWYQQALGQGPEFLTYFQNEAQLDKSGLPSDRFFAERPEGSVSTLKIQRTQQEDSAVYLCASSLVRSRGVSYEQYFGPGTRLTVT.